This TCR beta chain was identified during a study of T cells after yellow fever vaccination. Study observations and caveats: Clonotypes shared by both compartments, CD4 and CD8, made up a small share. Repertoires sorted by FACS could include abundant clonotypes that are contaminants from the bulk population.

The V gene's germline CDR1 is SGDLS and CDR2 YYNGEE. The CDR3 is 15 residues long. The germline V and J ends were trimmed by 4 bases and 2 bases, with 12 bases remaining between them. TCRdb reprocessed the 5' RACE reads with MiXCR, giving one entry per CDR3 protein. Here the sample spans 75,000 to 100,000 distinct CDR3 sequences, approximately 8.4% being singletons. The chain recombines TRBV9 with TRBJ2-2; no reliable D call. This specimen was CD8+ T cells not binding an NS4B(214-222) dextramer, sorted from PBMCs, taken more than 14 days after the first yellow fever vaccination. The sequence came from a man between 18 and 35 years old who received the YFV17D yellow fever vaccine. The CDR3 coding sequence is TGTGCCAGCAGCCAGAACGGATTAAACACCGGGGAGCTGTTTTTT. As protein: CASSQNGLNTGELFF.